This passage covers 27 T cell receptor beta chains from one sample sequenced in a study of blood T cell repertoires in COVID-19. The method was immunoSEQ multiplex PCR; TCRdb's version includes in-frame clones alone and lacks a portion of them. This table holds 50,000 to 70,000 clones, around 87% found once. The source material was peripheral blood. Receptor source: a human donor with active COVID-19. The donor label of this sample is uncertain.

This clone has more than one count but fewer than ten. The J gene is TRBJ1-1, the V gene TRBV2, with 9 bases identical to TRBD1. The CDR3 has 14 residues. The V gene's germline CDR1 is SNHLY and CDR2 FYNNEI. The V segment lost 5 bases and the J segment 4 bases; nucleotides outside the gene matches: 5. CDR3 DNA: TGTGCCAGCAGTAGGGACAGGGTGAGCACTGAAGCTTTCTTT. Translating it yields CASSRDRVSTEAFF.

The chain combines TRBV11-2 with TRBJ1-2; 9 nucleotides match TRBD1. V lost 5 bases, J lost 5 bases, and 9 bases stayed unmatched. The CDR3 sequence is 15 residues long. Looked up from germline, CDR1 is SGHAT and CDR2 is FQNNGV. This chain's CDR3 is CASSGYRGQGYGYTF. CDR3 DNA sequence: TGTGCCAGCAGCGGCTACAGGGGGCAAGGGTATGGCTACACCTTC.

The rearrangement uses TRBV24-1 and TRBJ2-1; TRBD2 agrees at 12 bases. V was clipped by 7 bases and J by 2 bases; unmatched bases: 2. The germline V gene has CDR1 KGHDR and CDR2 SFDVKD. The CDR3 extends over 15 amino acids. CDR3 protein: CATRTSGSAYNEQFF. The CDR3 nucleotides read TGTGCCACCAGGACTAGCGGGAGCGCCTACAATGAGCAGTTCTTC.

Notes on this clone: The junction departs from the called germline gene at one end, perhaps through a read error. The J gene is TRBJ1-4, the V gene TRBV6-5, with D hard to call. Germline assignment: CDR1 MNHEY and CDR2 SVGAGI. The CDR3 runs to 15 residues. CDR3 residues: CASTSQVTTKEKLFF. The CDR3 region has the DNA TGTGCCAGCACCTCGCAGGTCACGACTAAAGAAAAACTGTTTTTT.

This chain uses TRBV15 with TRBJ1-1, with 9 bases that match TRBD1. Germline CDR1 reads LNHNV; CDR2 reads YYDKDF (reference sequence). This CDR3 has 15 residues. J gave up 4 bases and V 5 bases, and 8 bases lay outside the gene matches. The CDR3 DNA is TGTGCCACCAGCTCTGAAGCGGGACAGGGCACTGAAGCTTTCTTT. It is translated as CATSSEAGQGTEAFF. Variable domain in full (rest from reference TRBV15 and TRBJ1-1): DAMVIQNPRYQVTQFGKPVTLSCSQTLNHNVMYWYQQKSSQAPKLLFHYYDKDFNNEADTPDNFQSRRPNTSFCFLDIRSPGLGDTAMYLCATSSEAGQGTEAFFGQGTRLTVV.

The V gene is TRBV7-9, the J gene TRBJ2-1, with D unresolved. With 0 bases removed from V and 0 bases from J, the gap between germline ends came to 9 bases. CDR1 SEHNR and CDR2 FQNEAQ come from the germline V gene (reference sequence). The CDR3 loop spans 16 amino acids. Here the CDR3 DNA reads TGTGCCAGCAGCTTAGCGTTTGGAGTCTCCTACAATGAGCAGTTCTTC. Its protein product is CASSLAFGVSYNEQFF.

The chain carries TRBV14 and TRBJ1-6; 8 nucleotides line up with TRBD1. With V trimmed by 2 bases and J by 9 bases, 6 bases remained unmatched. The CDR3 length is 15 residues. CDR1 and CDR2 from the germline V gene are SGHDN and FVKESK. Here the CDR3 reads CASSQYTGGGSPLHF. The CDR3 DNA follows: TGTGCCAGCAGCCAATATACAGGGGGAGGTTCACCCCTCCACTTT.

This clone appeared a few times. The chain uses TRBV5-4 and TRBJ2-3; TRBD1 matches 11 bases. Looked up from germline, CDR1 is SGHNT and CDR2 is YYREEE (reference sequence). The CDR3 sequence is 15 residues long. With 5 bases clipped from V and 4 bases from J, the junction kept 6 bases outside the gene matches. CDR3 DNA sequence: TGTGCCAGCAGGCGGACAGGGGGCTCGGCAGATACGCAGTATTTT. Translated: CASRRTGGSADTQYF.

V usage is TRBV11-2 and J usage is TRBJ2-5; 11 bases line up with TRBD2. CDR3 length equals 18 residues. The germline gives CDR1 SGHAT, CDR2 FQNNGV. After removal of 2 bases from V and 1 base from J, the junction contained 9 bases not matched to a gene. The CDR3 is CASSLRWLAGGSQETQYF. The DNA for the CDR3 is TGTGCCAGCAGCTTAAGGTGGCTAGCGGGGGGTTCCCAAGAGACCCAGTACTTC.

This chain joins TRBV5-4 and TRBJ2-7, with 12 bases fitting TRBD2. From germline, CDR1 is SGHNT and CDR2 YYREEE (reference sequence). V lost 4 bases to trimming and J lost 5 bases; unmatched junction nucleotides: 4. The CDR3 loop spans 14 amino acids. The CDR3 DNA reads TGTGCCAGCAGCAGACTAGCGGGAGAAAACGAGCAGTACTTC. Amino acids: CASSRLAGENEQYF.

The CDR3 reads CASSGLWGGAYQPQHF. CDR3 sequence (DNA): TGTGCCAGCAGTGGACTATGGGGGGGCGCGTATCAGCCCCAGCATTTT. The rearrangement joins TRBV28 to TRBJ1-5; a possible D gene is TRBD1 (6 bases). Germline values: CDR1 MDHEN, CDR2 SYDVKM. This CDR3 contains 16 residues. V lost 5 bases to trimming and J lost 5 bases, with 19 bases between them.

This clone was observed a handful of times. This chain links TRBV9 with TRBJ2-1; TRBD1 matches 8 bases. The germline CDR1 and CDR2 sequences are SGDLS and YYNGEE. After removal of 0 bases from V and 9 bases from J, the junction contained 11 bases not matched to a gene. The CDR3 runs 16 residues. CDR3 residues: CASSVAGQGAGSEQFF. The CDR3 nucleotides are TGTGCCAGCAGCGTAGCCGGGCAGGGGGCAGGGAGTGAGCAGTTCTTC. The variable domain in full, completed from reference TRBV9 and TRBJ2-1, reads DSGVTQTPKHLITATGQRVTLRCSPRSGDLSVYWYQQSLDQGLQFLIQYYNGEERAKGNILERFSAQQFPDLHSELNLSSLELGDSALYFCASSVAGQGAGSEQFFGPGTRLTVL.

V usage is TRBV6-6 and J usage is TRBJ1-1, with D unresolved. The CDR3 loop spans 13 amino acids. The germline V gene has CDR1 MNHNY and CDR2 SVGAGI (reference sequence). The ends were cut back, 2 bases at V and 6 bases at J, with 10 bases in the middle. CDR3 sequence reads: CASSYGGRAEAFF. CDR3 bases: TGTGCCAGCAGTTACGGAGGGAGGGCTGAAGCTTTCTTT.

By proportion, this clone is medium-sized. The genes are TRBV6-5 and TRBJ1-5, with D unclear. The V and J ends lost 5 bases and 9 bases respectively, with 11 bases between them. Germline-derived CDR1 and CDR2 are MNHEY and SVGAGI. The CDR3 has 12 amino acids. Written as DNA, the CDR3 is TGTGCCAGCAGTCTCCGTATCGGGCCCCAGCATTTT. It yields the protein CASSLRIGPQHF.

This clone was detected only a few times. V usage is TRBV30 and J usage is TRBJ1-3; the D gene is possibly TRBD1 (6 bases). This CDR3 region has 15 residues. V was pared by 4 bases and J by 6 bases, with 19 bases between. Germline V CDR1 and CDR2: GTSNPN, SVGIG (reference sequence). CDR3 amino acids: CAWTSQGARSNTIYF. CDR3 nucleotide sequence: TGTGCCTGGACTTCACAGGGTGCACGCTCAAACACCATATATTTT. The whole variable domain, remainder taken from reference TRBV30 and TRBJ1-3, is SQTIHQWPATLVQPVGSPLSLECTVEGTSNPNLYWYRQAAGRGLQLLFYSVGIGQISSEVPQNLSASRPQDRQFILSSKKLLLSDSGFYLCAWTSQGARSNTIYFGEGSWLTVV.

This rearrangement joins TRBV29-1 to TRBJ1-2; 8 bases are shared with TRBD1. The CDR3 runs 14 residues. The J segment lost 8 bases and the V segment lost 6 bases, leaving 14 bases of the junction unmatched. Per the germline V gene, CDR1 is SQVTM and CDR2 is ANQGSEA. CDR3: CSVGTRQGLQGYTF. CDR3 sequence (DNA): TGCAGCGTCGGAACTCGACAGGGGTTACAAGGCTACACCTTC.

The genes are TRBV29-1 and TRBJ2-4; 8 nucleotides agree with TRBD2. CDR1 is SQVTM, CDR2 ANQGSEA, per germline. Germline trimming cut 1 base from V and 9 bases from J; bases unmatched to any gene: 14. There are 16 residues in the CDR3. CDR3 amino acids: CSVEGGREGIIGIQYF. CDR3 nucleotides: TGCAGCGTTGAAGGAGGACGGGAGGGCATAATTGGCATTCAGTACTTC. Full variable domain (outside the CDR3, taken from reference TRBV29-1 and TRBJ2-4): SAVISQKPSRDICQRGTSLTIQCQVDSQVTMMFWYRQQPGQSLTLIATANQGSEATYESGFVIDKFPISRPNLTFSTLTVSNMSPEDSSIYLCSVEGGREGIIGIQYFGAGTRLSVL.

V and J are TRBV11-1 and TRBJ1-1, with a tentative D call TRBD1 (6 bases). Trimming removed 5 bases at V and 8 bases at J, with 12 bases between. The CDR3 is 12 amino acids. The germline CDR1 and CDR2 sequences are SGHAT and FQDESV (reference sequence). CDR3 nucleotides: TGTGCCAGCAGCCCACAGGGACGGGAAGCTTTCTTT. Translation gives CASSPQGREAFF.

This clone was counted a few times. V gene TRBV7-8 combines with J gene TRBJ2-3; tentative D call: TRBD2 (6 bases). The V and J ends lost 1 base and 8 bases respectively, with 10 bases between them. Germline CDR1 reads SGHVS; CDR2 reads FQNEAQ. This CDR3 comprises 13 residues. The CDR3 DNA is TGTGCCAGCAGCTTAGGGGACTTACTTACGCAGTATTTT. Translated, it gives CASSLGDLLTQYF.

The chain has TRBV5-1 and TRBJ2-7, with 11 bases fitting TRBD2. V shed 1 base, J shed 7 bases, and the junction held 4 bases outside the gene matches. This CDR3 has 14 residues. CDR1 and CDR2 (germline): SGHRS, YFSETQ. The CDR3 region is CASSLLLAGGEQYF. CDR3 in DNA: TGCGCCAGCAGCTTGCTCCTAGCGGGAGGAGAGCAGTACTTC. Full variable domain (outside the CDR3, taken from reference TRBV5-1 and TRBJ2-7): KAGVTQTPRYLIKTRGQQVTLSCSPISGHRSVSWYQQTPGQGLQFLFEYFSETQRNKGNFPGRFSGRQFSNSRSEMNVSTLELGDSALYLCASSLLLAGGEQYFGPGTRLTVT.

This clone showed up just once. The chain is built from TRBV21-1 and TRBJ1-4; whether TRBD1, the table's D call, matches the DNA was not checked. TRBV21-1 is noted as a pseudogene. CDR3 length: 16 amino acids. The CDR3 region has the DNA TGTGCCAGCAGCAAAAAGGGGGTGGGGGCTCGGGAAAAACTGTTTTTT. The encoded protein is CASSKKGVGAREKLFF.

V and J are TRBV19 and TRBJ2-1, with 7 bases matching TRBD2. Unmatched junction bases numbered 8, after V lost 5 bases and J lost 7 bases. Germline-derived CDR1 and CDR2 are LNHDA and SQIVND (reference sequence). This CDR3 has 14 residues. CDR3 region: CASSYRAGKNEQFF. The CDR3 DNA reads TGTGCCAGTAGTTATCGAGCGGGGAAAAATGAGCAGTTCTTC. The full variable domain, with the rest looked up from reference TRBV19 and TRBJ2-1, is DGGITQSPKYLFRKEGQNVTLSCEQNLNHDAMYWYRQDPGQGLRLIYYSQIVNDFQKGDIAEGYSVSREKKESFPLTVTSAQKNPTAFYLCASSYRAGKNEQFFGPGTRLTVL.

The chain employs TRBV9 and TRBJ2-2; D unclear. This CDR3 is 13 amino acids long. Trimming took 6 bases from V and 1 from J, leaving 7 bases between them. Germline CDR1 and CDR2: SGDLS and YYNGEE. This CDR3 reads CASKFGNTGELFF. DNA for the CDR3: TGTGCCAGCAAATTCGGGAACACCGGGGAGCTGTTTTTT.

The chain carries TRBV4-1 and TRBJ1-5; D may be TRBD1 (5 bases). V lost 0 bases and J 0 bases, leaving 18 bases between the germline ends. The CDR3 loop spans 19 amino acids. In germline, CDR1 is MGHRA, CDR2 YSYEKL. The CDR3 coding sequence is TGCGCCAGCAGCCAAGAAGTGCCTCAGGGCGCAGCTAGCAATCAGCCCCAGCATTTT. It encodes CASSQEVPQGAASNQPQHF.

The CDR3 reads CASSLGLAEGVYEQYF. The CDR3 DNA reads TGTGCCAGCAGCTTGGGACTAGCGGAGGGGGTCTACGAGCAGTACTTC. The rearrangement joins TRBV5-5 to TRBJ2-7; 9 bases align to TRBD2. J lost 3 bases, V lost 0 bases, and 7 bases had no gene match. This CDR3 has 16 amino acids. Germline V gene data show CDR1 as SGHKS and CDR2 as YYEKEE (reference sequence).

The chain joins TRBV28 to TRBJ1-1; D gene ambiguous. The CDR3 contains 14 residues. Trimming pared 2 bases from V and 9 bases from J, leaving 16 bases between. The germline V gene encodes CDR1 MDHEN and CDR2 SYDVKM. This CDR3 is CASSLEGLTRKAFF. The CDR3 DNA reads TGTGCCAGCAGTTTAGAAGGCCTGACAAGGAAAGCTTTCTTT.

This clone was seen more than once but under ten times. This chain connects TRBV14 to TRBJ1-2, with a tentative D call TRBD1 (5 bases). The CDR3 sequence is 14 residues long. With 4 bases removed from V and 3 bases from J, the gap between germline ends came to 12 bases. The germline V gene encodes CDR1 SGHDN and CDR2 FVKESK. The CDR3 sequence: CASSPLRGHYGYTF. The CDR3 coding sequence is TGTGCCAGCAGCCCGCTTAGGGGTCACTATGGCTACACCTTC.